Listed below are T cell receptor beta chains from one sample, sequenced in a study of CD8 T cells in ankylosing spondylitis. TCRdb called the 5' RACE reads again in MiXCR, with one record for every CDR3 protein. The repertoire consists of around 320,000 distinct CDR3 sequences, with under 25% occurring once and the leading ten covering around 3.2%. Input material: blood, either unsorted or a sorted T cell fraction (not recorded which). Receptor source: a female donor with ankylosing spondylitis or in good health (not recorded which). CDR3s include the opening cysteine and the closing phenylalanine or tryptophan.

cdr3_length,j_call,v_call,cdr3_aa
13,TRBJ2-3,TRBV10-3,CAIMAGPTDTQYF
15,TRBJ2-1,TRBV15,CATSRPLGRYNEQFF
15,TRBJ2-1,TRBV3-1,CASRLRESEVDEQFF
19,TRBJ2-3,TRBV11-2,CASSPFPGTSGRVGNTQYF
13,TRBJ1-1,TRBV2,CASSGRVDTEAFF
17,TRBJ2-2,TRBV12-3/TRBV12-4,CASSLELAGGFNGELFF
17,TRBJ1-4,TRBV7-2,CASSPRAPLMGNEKLFF
17,TRBJ2-7,TRBV18,CASSPGPRVSGDKGQYF
15,TRBJ2-1,TRBV5-1,CASSVLAGQNNEQFF
17,TRBJ2-2,TRBV4-2,CASSQGLAGLVAGELFF
17,TRBJ2-1,TRBV4-2,CASSQVRASSSYNEQFF
12,TRBJ2-5,TRBV20-1,CSAARYQETQYF
11,TRBJ2-5,TRBV6-6,CASSYVETQYF
12,TRBJ2-1,TRBV29-1,CSVQAGGDEQFF
14,TRBJ2-3,TRBV20-1,CSAPGWVSTDTQYF
16,TRBJ2-5,TRBV7-7,CASSNSGVRDQETQYF